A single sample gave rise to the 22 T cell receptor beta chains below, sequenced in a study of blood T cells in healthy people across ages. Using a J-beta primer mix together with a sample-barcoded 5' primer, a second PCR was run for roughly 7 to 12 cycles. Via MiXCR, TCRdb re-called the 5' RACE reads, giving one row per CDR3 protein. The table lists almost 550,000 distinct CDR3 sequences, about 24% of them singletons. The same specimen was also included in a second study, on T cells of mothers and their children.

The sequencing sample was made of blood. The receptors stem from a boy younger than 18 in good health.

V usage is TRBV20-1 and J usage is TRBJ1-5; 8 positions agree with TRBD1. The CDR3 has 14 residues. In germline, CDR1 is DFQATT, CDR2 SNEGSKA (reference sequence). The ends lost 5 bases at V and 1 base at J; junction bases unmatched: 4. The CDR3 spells CSAGQGFSNQPQHF. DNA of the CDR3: TGCAGTGCTGGACAGGGTTTCAGCAATCAGCCCCAGCATTTT.

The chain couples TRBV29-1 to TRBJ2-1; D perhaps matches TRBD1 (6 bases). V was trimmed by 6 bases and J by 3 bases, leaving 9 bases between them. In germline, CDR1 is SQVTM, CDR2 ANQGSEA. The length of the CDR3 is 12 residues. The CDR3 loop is CSVSDSYNEQFF. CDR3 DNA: TGCAGCGTGTCGGACAGCTACAATGAGCAGTTCTTC.

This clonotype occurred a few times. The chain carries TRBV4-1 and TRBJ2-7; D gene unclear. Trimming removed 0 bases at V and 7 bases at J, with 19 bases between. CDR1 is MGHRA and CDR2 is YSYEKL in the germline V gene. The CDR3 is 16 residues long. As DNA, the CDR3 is TGCGCCAGCAGCCAAGATCCCTCGACAAGAGTCGAAGAGCAGTACTTC. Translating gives CASSQDPSTRVEEQYF.

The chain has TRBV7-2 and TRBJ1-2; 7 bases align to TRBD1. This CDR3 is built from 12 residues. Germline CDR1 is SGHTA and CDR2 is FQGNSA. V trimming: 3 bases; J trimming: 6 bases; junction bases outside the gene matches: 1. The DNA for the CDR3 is TGTGCCAGCAGCTTTACAGGGGATGGCTACACCTTC. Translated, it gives CASSFTGDGYTF.

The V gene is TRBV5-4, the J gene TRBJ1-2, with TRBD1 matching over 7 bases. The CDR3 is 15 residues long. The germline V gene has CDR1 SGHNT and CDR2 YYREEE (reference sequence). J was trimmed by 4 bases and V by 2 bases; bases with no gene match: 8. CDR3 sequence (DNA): TGTGCCAGCAGCTTCGCCACGGGACAGATCTATGGCTACACCTTC. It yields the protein CASSFATGQIYGYTF. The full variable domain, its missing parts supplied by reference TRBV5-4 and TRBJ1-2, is ETGVTQSPTHLIKTRGQQVTLRCSSQSGHNTVSWYQQALGQGPQFIFQYYREEENGRGNFPPRFSGLQFPNYSSELNVNALELDDSALYLCASSFATGQIYGYTFGSGTRLTVV.

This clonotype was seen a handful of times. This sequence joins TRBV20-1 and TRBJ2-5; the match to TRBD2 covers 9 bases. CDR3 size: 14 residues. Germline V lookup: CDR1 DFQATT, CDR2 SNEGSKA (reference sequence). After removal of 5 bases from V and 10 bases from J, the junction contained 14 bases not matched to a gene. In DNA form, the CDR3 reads TGCAGTGCTTTGGGACTAGCCCCTCTTAACGACCAGTACTTC. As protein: CSALGLAPLNDQYF.

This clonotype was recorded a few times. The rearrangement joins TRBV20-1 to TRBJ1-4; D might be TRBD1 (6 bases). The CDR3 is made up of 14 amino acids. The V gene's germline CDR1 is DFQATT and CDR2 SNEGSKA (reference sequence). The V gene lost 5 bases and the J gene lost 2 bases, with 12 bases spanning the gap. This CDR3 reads CSALRGGTNEKLFF. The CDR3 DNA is TGCAGTGCTCTCAGAGGGGGGACTAATGAAAAACTGTTTTTT.

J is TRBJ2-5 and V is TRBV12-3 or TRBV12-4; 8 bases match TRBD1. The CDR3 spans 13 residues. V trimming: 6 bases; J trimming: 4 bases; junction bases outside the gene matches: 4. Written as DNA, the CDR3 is TGTGCCAGCAGGGAGACAGGGGTAGAGACCCAGTACTTC. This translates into CASRETGVETQYF.

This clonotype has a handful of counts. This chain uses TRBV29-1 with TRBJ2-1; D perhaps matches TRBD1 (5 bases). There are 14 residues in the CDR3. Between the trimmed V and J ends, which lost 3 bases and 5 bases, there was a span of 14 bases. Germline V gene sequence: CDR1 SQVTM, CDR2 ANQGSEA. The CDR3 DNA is TGCAGCGTTGAGGGGCGGATGAGTGACAATGAGCAGTTCTTC. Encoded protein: CSVEGRMSDNEQFF.

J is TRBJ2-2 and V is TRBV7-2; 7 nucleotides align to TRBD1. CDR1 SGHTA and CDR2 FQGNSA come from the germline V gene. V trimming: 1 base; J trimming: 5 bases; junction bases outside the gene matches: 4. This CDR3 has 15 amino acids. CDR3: CASSLGTGITGELFF. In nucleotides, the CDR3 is TGTGCCAGCAGCTTAGGGACAGGAATAACCGGGGAGCTGTTTTTT.

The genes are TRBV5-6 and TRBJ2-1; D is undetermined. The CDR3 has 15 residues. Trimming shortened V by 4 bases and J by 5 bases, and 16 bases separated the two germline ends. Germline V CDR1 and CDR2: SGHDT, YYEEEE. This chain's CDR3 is CASSAWIIGDNEQFF. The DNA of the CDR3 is TGTGCCAGCAGCGCCTGGATAATTGGGGACAATGAGCAGTTCTTC.

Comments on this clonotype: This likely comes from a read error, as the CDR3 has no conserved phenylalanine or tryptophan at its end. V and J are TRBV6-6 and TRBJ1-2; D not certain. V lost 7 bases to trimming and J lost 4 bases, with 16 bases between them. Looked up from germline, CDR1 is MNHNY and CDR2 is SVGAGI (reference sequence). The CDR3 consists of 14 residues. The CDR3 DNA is TGTGCCAGCAATCTGCGGAGGAGCCTCTATGGCTACACCCTC. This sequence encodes CASNLRRSLYGYTL.

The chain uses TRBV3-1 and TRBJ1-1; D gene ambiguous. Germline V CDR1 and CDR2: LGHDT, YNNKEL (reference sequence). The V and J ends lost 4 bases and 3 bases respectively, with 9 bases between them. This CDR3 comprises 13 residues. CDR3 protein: CASSRVKDTEAFF. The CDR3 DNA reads TGTGCCAGCAGCCGTGTGAAGGACACTGAAGCTTTCTTT.

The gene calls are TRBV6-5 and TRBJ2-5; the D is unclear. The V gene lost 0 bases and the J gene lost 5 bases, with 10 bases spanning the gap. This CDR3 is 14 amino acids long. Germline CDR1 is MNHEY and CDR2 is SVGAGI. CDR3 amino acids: CASSYSFGGETQYF. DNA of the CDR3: TGTGCCAGCAGTTACTCATTCGGTGGGGAGACCCAGTACTTC.

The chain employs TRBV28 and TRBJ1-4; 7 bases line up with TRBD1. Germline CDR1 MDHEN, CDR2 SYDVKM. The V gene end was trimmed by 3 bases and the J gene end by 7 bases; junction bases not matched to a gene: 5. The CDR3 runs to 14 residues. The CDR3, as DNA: TGTGCCAGCAGTTTTCTAAACAGGGGTGAAAAACTGTTTTTT. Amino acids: CASSFLNRGEKLFF.

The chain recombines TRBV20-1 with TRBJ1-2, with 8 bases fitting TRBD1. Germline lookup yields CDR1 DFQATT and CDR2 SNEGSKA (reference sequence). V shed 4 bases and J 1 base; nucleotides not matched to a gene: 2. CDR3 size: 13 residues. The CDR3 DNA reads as TGCAGTGCTAACAGGGGGAGTAACTATGGCTACACCTTC. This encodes CSANRGSNYGYTF.

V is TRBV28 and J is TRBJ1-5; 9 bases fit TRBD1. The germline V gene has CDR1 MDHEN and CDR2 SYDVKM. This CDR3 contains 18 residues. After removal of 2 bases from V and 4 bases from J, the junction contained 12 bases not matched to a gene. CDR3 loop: CASSLRGTGKGRNQPQHF. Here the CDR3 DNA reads TGTGCCAGCAGTTTACGTGGGACAGGGAAAGGGAGGAATCAGCCCCAGCATTTT.

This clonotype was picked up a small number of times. This CDR3 is CASSMGPNTGELFF. CDR3 in DNA: TGTGCCAGCAGCATGGGTCCGAACACCGGGGAGCTGTTTTTT. The genes are TRBV6-6 and TRBJ2-2, with D unresolved. The V end was cut by 6 bases, the J end by 0 bases, with 8 bases between. CDR1 and CDR2 (germline): MNHNY, SVGAGI (reference sequence). The CDR3 has 14 residues.

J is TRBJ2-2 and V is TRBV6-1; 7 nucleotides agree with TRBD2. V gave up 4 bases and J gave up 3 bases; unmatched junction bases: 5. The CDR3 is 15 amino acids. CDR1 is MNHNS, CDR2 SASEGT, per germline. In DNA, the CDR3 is TGTGCCAGCAGTGCCGGGACTACAGACACCGGGGAGCTGTTTTTT. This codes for CASSAGTTDTGELFF.

In nucleotides, the CDR3 is TGCAGCGTTGACGGACAGGCCGGTCGCACAGATACGCAGTATTTT. Amino acid sequence: CSVDGQAGRTDTQYF. This chain links TRBV29-1 with TRBJ2-3, with 7 bases aligning to TRBD1. The CDR3 sequence is 15 residues long. Per the germline V gene, CDR1 is SQVTM and CDR2 is ANQGSEA. V lost 3 bases, J lost 1 base, and 7 bases stayed unmatched.

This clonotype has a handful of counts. CDR3 sequence (DNA): TGCAGTGCTAGAGCGGCCGGAGTGAACACTGAAGCTTTCTTT. This encodes CSARAAGVNTEAFF. This chain links TRBV20-1 with TRBJ1-1; D gene ambiguous. V lost 1 base and J 0 bases, leaving 9 bases between the germline ends. The CDR3 runs to 14 residues. Per the germline V gene, CDR1 is DFQATT and CDR2 is SNEGSKA (reference sequence).

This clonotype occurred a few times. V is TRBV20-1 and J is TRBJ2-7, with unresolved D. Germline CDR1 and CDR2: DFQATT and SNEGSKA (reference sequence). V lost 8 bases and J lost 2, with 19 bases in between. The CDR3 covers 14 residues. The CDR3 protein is CSLGSPGDTYEQYF. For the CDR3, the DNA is TGCAGTCTAGGCTCTCCGGGCGATACCTACGAGCAGTACTTC.